This T cell receptor beta chain was sequenced for a study of CD8 T cells in Susac syndrome. On the study more broadly: Among the sequenced Susac syndrome patients, over five had active disease while 8 or 9 were in remission.

TCR beta from blood CD8+ and CD4+ T cells was sequenced. Losses at the gene ends were 4 bases for V and 2 bases for J; bases not matched to a gene: 8. The V gene's germline CDR1 is SGHRS and CDR2 YFSETQ. The CDR3 extends over 16 amino acids. General study points: Total CD8+ and CD8+ TEMRA repertoires contained 15 to 20 and five Susac-specific public clones, respectively.

To note about this clonotype: The target antigen is unknown.

With random hexamers, 0.5 to 1 ug RNA was reverse transcribed. TCRdb re-called the immunoSEQ multiplex PCR reads with MiXCR, one entry per CDR3 protein. Of about 120,000 distinct CDR3 sequences detected, over 85% appear once; the ten largest clones hold approximately 0.22%. Sequencing was done on a sample of CD8+ T cells from PBMCs. This sequence was found in a human donor with Susac syndrome. The rearrangement uses TRBV5-1 and TRBJ2-2; 7 bases fit TRBD2. In DNA form, the CDR3 reads TGCGCCAGCAGCCCGACGTCTAGCGGAAACACCGGGGAGCTGTTTTTT. Translating it yields CASSPTSSGNTGELFF.